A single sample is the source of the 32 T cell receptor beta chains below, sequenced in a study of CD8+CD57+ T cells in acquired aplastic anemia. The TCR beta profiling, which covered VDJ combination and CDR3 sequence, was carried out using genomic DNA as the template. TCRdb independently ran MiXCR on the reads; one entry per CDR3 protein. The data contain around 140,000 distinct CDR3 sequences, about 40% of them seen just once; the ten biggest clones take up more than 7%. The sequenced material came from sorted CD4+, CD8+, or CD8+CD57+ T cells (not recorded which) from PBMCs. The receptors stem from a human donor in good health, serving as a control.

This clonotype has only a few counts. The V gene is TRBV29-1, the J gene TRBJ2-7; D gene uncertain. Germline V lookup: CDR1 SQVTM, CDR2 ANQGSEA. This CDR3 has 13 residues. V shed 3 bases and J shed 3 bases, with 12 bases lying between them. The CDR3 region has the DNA TGCAGCGTTGATGATGGTTTAGGCTACGAGCAGTACTTC. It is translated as CSVDDGLGYEQYF.

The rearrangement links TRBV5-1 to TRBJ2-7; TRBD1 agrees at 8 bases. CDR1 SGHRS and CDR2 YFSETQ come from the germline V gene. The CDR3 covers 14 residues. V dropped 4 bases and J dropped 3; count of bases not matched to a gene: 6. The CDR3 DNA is TGCGCCAGCAGCGTGGGACAGGCCCACTACGAGCAGTACTTC. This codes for CASSVGQAHYEQYF.

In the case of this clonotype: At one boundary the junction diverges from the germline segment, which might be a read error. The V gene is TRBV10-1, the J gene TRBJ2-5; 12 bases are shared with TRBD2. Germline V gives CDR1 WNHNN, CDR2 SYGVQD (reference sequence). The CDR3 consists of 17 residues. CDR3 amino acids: CASSEARGLAGQETKYF. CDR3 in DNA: TGCGCCAGCAGTGAGGCACGAGGACTAGCGGGGCAAGAGACCAAGTACTTC.

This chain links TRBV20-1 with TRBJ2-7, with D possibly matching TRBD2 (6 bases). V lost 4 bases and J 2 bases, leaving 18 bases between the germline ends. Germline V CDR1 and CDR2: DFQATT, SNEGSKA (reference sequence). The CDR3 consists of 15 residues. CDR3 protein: CSATLGGARPYEQYF. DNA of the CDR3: TGCAGTGCTACTCTAGGAGGGGCCCGCCCCTACGAGCAGTACTTC.

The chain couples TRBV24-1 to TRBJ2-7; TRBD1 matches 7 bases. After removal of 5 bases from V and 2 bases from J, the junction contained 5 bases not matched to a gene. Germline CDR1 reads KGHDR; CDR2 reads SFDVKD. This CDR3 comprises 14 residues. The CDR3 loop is CATSGYRGPYEQYF. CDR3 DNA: TGTGCCACCAGTGGATACAGGGGCCCCTACGAGCAGTACTTC.

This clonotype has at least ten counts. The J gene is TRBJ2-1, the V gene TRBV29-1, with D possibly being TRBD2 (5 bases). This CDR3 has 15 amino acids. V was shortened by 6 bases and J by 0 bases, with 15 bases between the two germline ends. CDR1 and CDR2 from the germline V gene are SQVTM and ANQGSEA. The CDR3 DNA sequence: TGCAGCGTGGCTGGAGTGAGGGACTCCTACAATGAGCAGTTCTTC. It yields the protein CSVAGVRDSYNEQFF.

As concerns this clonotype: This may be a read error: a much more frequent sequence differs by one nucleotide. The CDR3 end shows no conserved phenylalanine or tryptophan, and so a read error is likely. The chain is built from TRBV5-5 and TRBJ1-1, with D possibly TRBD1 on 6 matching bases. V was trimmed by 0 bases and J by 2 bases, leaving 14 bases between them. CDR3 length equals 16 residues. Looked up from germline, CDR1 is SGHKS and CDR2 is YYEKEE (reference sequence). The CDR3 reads CASSLGYREYNTEAFL. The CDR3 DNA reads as TGTGCCAGCAGCTTGGGGTACAGGGAATATAACACTGAAGCTTTCCTT.

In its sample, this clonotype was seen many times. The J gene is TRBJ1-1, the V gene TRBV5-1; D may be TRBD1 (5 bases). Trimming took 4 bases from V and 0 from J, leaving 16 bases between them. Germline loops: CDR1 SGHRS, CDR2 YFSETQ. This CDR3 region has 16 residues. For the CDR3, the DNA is TGCGCCAGCAGCCCCCGGGACCGACGCATGAACACTGAAGCTTTCTTT. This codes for CASSPRDRRMNTEAFF.

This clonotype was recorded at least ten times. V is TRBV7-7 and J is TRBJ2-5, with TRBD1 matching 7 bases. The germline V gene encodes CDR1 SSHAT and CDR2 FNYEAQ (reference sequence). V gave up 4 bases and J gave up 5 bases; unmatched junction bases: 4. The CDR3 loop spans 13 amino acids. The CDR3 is CASSSTGLETQYF. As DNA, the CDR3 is TGTGCCAGCAGCTCGACAGGGTTGGAGACCCAGTACTTC.

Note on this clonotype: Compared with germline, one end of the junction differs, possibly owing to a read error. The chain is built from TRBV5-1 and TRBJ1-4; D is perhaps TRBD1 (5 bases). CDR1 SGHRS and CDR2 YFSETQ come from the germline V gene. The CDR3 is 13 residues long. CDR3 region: CASSLTGGEELFF. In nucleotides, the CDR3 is TGCGCCAGCAGCTTAACAGGAGGTGAAGAACTGTTTTTT.

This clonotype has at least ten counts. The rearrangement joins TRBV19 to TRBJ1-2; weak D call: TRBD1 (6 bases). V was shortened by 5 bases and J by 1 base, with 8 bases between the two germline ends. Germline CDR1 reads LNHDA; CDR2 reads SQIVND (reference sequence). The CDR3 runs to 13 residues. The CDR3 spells CASSEGVNYGYTF. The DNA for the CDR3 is TGTGCCAGTAGTGAGGGGGTTAACTATGGCTACACCTTC.

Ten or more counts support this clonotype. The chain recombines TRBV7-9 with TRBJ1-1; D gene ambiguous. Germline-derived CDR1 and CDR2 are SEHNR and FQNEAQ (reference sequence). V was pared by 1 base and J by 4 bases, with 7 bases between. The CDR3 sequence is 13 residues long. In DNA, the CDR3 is TGTGCCAGCAGCTTAGACAGTTCCACTGAAGCTTTCTTT. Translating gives CASSLDSSTEAFF.

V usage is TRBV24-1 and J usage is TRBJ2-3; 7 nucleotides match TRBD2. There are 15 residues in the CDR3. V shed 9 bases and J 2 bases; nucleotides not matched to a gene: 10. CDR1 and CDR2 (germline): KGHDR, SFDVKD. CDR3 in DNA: TGTGCCACCGCCGATCTAGCGGTAGACACAGATACGCAGTATTTT. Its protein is CATADLAVDTDTQYF.

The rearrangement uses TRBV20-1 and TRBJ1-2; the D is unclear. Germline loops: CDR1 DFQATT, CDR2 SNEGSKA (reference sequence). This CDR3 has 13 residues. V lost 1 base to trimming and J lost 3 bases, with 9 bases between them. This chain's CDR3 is CSARAIGHYGYTF. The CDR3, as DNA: TGCAGTGCTAGAGCGATAGGCCACTATGGCTACACCTTC.

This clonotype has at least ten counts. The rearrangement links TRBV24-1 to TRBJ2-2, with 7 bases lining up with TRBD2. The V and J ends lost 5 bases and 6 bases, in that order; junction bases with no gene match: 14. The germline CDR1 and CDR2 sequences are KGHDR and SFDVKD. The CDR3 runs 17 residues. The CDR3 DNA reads TGTGCCACCAGTGGGGGGGGAGGGCCTGGGGCCGCCGGGGAGCTGTTTTTT. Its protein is CATSGGGGPGAAGELFF.

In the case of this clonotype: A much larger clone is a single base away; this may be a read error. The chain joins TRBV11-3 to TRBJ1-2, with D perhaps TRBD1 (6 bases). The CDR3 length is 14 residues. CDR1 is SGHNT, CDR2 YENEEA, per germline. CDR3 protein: CASSFRGQDYGHTF. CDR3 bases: TGTGCCAGCAGCTTCAGGGGCCAGGACTATGGCCACACCTTC.

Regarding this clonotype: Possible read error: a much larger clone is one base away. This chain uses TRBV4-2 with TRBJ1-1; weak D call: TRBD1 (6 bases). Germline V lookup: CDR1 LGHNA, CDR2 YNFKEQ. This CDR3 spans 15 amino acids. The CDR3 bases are TGTGCCAGCAGCCAATTTCCAGACAGGAACGCTGAAGCTTTCTTT. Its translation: CASSQFPDRNAEAFF.

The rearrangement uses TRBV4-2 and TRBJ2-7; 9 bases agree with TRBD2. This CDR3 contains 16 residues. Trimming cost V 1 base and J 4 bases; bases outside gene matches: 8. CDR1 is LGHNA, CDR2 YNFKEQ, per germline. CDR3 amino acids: CASSQVAGEAAYEQYF. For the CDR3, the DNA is TGTGCCAGCAGCCAAGTAGCGGGGGAGGCCGCGTACGAGCAGTACTTC.

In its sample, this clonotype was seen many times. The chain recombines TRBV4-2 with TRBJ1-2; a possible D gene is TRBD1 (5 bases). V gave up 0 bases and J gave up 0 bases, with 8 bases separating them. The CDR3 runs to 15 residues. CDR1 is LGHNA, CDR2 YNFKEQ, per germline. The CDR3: CASSQETVANYGYTF. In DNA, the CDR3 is TGTGCCAGCAGCCAAGAGACAGTAGCTAACTATGGCTACACCTTC.

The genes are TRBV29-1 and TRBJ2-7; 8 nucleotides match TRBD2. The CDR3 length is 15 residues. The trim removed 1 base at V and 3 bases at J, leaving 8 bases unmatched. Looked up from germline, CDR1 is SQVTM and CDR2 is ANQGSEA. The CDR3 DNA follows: TGCAGCGTTGAAGCCACCGGGGGGGTACTCTACGAGCAGTACTTC. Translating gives CSVEATGGVLYEQYF.

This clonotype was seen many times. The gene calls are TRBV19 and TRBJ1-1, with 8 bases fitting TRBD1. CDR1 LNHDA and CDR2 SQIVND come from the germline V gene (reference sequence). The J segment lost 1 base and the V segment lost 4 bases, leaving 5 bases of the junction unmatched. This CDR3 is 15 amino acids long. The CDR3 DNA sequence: TGTGCCAGTAGTAGCAGGGGGCGCGGGAACACTGAAGCTTTCTTT. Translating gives CASSSRGRGNTEAFF.

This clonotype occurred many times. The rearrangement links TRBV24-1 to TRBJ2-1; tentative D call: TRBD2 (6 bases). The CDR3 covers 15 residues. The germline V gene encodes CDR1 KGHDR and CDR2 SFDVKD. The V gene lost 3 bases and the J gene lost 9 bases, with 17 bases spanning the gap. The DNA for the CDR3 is TGTGCCACCAGTGATCAACTAGCCACGGTCGGTGAGCAGTTCTTC. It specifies CATSDQLATVGEQFF.

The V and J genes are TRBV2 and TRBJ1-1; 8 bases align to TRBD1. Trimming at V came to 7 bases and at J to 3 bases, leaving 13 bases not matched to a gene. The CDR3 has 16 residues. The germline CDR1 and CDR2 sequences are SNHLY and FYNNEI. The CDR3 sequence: CASKTGQGGLHTEAFF. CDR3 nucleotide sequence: TGTGCCAGCAAAACAGGACAGGGTGGTTTGCACACTGAAGCTTTCTTT.

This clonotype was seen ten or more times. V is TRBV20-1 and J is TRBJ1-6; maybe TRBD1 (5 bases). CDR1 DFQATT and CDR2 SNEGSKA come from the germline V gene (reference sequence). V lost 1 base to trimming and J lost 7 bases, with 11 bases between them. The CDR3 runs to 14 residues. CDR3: CSARVRGLNSPLHF. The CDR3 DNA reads TGCAGTGCTAGAGTAAGGGGATTGAATTCACCCCTCCACTTT.

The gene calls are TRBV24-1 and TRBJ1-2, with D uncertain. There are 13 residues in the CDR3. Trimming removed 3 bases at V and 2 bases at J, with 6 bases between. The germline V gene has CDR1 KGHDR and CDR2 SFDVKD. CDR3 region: CATSDAENYGYTF. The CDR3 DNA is TGTGCCACCAGTGATGCAGAGAACTATGGCTACACCTTC.

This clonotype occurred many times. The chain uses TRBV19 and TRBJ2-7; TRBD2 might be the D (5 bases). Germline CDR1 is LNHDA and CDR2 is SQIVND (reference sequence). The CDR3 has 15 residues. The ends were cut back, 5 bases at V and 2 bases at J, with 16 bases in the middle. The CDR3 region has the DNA TGTGCCAGTAGTCCTATTCCTCTAGCCGCCTACGAGCAGTACTTC. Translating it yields CASSPIPLAAYEQYF.

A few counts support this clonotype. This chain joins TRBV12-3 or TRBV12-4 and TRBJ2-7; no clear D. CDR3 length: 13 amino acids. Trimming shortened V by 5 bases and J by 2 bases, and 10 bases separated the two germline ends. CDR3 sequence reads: CASSDLGTYEQYF. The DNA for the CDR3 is TGTGCCAGCAGTGATTTAGGGACCTACGAGCAGTACTTC.

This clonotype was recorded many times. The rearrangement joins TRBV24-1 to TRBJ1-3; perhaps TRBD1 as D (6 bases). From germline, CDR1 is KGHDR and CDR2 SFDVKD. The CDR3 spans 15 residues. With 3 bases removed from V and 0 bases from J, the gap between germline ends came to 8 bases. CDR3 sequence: CATSDEGGSGNTIYF. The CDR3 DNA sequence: TGTGCCACCAGTGATGAAGGGGGCTCTGGAAACACCATATATTTT.

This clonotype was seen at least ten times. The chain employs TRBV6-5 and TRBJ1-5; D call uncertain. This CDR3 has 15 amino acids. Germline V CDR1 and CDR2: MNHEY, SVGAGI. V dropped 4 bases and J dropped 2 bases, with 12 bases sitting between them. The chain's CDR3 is CASSSGAVGNQPQHF. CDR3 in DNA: TGTGCCAGCAGTTCGGGAGCCGTTGGCAATCAGCCCCAGCATTTT.

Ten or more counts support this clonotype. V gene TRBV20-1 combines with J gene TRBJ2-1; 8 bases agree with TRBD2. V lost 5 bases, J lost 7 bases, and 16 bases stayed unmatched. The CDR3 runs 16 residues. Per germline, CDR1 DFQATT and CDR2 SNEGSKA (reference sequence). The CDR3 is CSAPHPGLGGLNEQFF. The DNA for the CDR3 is TGCAGTGCTCCTCACCCGGGACTAGGGGGGTTGAATGAGCAGTTCTTC.

CDR3 DNA: TGTGCCAGCAGCTTAGTTGGAACGGTTGAAGCTTTCTTT. This encodes CASSLVGTVEAFF. The chain carries TRBV11-1 and TRBJ1-1, with unresolved D. The CDR3 totals 13 residues. Trimming took 1 base from V and 7 from J, leaving 10 bases between them. Germline V gives CDR1 SGHAT, CDR2 FQDESV (reference sequence).

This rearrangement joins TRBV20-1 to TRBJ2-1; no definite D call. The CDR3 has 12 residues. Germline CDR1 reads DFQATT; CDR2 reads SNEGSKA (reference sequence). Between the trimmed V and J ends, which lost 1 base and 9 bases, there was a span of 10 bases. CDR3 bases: TGCAGTGCTAGAGGTAGTAAAGGTGAGCAGTTCTTC. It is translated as CSARGSKGEQFF.